A single sample gave rise to the 20 T cell receptor beta chains below, sequenced in a study of cytomegalovirus exposure and HLA in healthy donors. Use of 60 Vbeta and 13 Jbeta primers characterized the PCR. Sequencing used immunoSEQ multiplex PCR; TCRdb keeps in-frame clones, though not all of them. The sample holds 150,000 to 180,000 clones, roughly 80% seen once. Sequencing was done on a sample of PBMCs. These receptors came from a man aged 25-40 years in good health and CMV-seropositive.

This clone was found once. The V call is TRBV6-1, the J call TRBJ1-1, with 7 nucleotides matching TRBD1. V was pared by 0 bases and J by 0 bases, with 7 bases of the junction left unmatched. This CDR3 is built from 17 residues. CDR1 and CDR2 from the germline V gene are MNHNS and SASEGT. CDR3 region: CASSEAGQDLLNTEAFF. Here the CDR3 DNA reads TGTGCCAGCAGTGAAGCCGGACAGGATTTATTGAACACTGAAGCTTTCTTT.

The chain has TRBV6-6 and TRBJ2-5; no clear D gene. The DNA end is more similar to TRBJ2-7, so the J call may be wrong. The CDR3 extends over 14 amino acids. Germline loops: CDR1 MNHNY, CDR2 SVGAGI (reference sequence). The CDR3 DNA follows: TGTGCCAGCAGAATCGACGGGTACTCCTACGAGCAGTACTTC. Protein sequence: CASRIDGYSYEQYF.

This chain links TRBV19 with TRBJ1-1; D ambiguous. The length of the CDR3 is 12 residues. Germline-derived CDR1 and CDR2 are LNHDA and SQIVND (reference sequence). The V end was cut by 7 bases, the J end by 3 bases, with 9 bases between. In DNA form, the CDR3 reads TGTGCCAGTACCGACACATACACTGAAGCTTTCTTT. Translated, it gives CASTDTYTEAFF.

V gene TRBV29-1 combines with J gene TRBJ1-1; 7 bases are a match to TRBD1. Germline V gene sequence: CDR1 SQVTM, CDR2 ANQGSEA. V dropped 3 bases and J dropped 3; count of bases not matched to a gene: 10. This CDR3 has 15 amino acids. The chain's CDR3 is CSVDGQAGGYTEAFF. CDR3 bases: TGCAGCGTTGATGGTCAGGCAGGGGGGTACACTGAAGCTTTCTTT.

The chain joins TRBV4-2 to TRBJ2-2; D remains unclear. The CDR3 sequence is 12 residues long. Trimming pared 4 bases from V and 4 bases from J, leaving 4 bases between. CDR1 and CDR2 from the germline V gene are LGHNA and YNFKEQ. CDR3 residues: CASSRGTGELFF. The CDR3 DNA is TGTGCCAGCAGCCGAGGCACCGGGGAGCTGTTTTTT.

A single count supports this clone. The CDR3 spells CASSSLGQLQETQYF. Written as DNA, the CDR3 is TGTGCCAGCAGCTCACTAGGGCAATTACAGGAGACCCAGTACTTC. The rearrangement uses TRBV7-9 and TRBJ2-5; D may be TRBD2 (5 bases). The CDR3 spans 15 residues. The V gene lost 4 bases and the J gene lost 5 bases, with 17 bases spanning the gap. Germline loops: CDR1 SEHNR, CDR2 FQNEAQ (reference sequence).

The genes are TRBV7-3 and TRBJ2-3; unclear D gene. The CDR3 extends over 14 amino acids. The V end lost 2 bases, the J end lost 0 bases, and 6 bases lay between the germline ends. Per germline, CDR1 SGHTA and CDR2 FQGTGA. Written as DNA, the CDR3 is TGTGCCAGCAGCTTATTACATAGCACAGATACGCAGTATTTT. This encodes CASSLLHSTDTQYF.

This clone was detected only a few times. The genes are TRBV7-9 and TRBJ2-6; D is unresolved. The CDR3 sequence is 17 residues long. V lost 1 base to trimming and J lost 0 bases, with 10 bases between them. The germline CDR1 and CDR2 sequences are SEHNR and FQNEAQ (reference sequence). The CDR3 DNA reads TGTGCCAGCAGCTTAGTGGCGCGGCTCTCTGGGGCCAACGTCCTGACTTTC. Amino acids: CASSLVARLSGANVLTF.

This clone occurred once. The chain recombines TRBV30 with TRBJ2-2; unclear D gene. There are 14 residues in the CDR3. V lost 0 bases, J lost 7 bases, and 12 bases lay in between. Germline V gene data show CDR1 as GTSNPN and CDR2 as SVGIG (reference sequence). The CDR3 loop is CAWSVSFTSGELFF. DNA for the CDR3: TGTGCCTGGAGTGTATCATTCACGAGCGGGGAGCTGTTTTTT.

The rearrangement uses TRBV7-3 and TRBJ2-7; weak D call: TRBD1 (5 bases). This CDR3 is 13 amino acids long. Germline CDR1 reads SGHTA; CDR2 reads FQGTGA. V was cut by 2 bases and J by 5 bases, with 10 bases left in between. In DNA form, the CDR3 reads TGTGCCAGCAGCTTAGGCCAGGACAACGAGCAGTACTTC. Protein: CASSLGQDNEQYF.

In its sample, this clone was seen a few times. V is TRBV19 and J is TRBJ1-5; a weak D match, TRBD1 (5 bases). V was clipped by 3 bases and J by 2 bases, with 11 bases between them. Germline V gives CDR1 LNHDA, CDR2 SQIVND (reference sequence). The CDR3 spans 15 residues. CDR3 in amino acids: CASSMVGGGNQPQHF. The CDR3 DNA reads TGTGCCAGTAGTATGGTGGGAGGGGGCAATCAGCCCCAGCATTTT. The full variable domain, rest sourced from reference TRBV19 and TRBJ1-5, is DGGITQSPKYLFRKEGQNVTLSCEQNLNHDAMYWYRQDPGQGLRLIYYSQIVNDFQKGDIAEGYSVSREKKESFPLTVTSAQKNPTAFYLCASSMVGGGNQPQHFGDGTRLSIL.

The rearrangement joins TRBV21-1 to TRBJ2-6; the table's D gene call, TRBD2, was not cross checked with the DNA. TRBV21-1 corresponds to a pseudogene. This CDR3 contains 17 residues. The CDR3 sequence is CASRKMSDNSGANVLTF. The CDR3 DNA reads TGTGCCAGCAGGAAAATGAGTGATAACTCTGGGGCCAACGTCCTGACTTTC.

The count of this clone is one. A much larger clone is a single base away; this may be a read error. The J gene is TRBJ1-1, the V gene TRBV2, with no clear D. This CDR3 contains 13 residues. V lost 1 base, J lost 1 base, and 4 bases lay in between. Germline CDR1 SNHLY, CDR2 FYNNEI. CDR3: CASSEEQNTEAFF. Written as DNA, the CDR3 is TGTGCCAGCAGTGAAGAACAGAACACTGAAGCTTTCTTT.

This rearrangement joins TRBV10-3 to TRBJ2-3; TRBD2 matches at 8 bases. V shed 3 bases, J shed 3 bases, and the junction held 8 bases outside the gene matches. The CDR3 runs to 16 residues. The germline V gene encodes CDR1 ENHRY and CDR2 SYGVKD. The CDR3 region is CAISDPGLDGTDTQYF. The CDR3 DNA reads as TGTGCCATCAGTGATCCGGGACTAGATGGAACAGATACGCAGTATTTT.

The J gene is TRBJ2-3, the V gene TRBV25-1, with TRBD1 identical over 8 bases. Germline CDR1 and CDR2: MGHDK and SYGVNS. The CDR3 has 14 residues. V was pared by 2 bases and J by 4 bases, with 2 bases of the junction left unmatched. The CDR3 nucleotides read TGTGCCAGCAGTGAAGACAGGGGCGCAGATACGCAGTATTTT. Protein product: CASSEDRGADTQYF.

The chain uses TRBV6-6 and TRBJ1-6; D perhaps matches TRBD1 (6 bases). CDR1 and CDR2 (germline): MNHNY, SVGAGI (reference sequence). Trimming stripped 8 bases from V and 5 bases from J, with 16 bases between. This CDR3 region has 15 residues. CDR3 nucleotide sequence: TGTGCCAGCCAATATCAGGGGACCAATAATTCACCCCTCCACTTT. Translated: CASQYQGTNNSPLHF.

The rearrangement joins TRBV5-1 to TRBJ1-5; 10 positions agree with TRBD1. Germline lookup yields CDR1 SGHRS and CDR2 YFSETQ. The junction had 7 bases not matched to a gene; V was cut back by 0 bases and J by 4 bases. The CDR3 sequence is 17 residues long. Written as DNA, the CDR3 is TGCGCCAGCAGCTTGGGTCCGACAGGGGGCGCGAATCAGCCCCAGCATTTT. Translated, it gives CASSLGPTGGANQPQHF.

V usage is TRBV5-4 and J usage is TRBJ2-5, with a weak D call TRBD2 (5 bases). The V gene's germline CDR1 is SGHNT and CDR2 YYREEE (reference sequence). The length of the CDR3 is 13 residues. Trimming left V 7 bases short and J 3 bases short, with 13 bases between. The CDR3 region is CASRRAEEETQYF. CDR3 DNA: TGTGCCAGCCGTAGGGCGGAGGAAGAGACCCAGTACTTC. The whole variable domain, filled in from reference TRBV5-4 and TRBJ2-5, reads ETGVTQSPTHLIKTRGQQVTLRCSSQSGHNTVSWYQQALGQGPQFIFQYYREEENGRGNFPPRFSGLQFPNYSSELNVNALELDDSALYLCASRRAEEETQYFGPGTRLLVL.

V is TRBV4-1 and J is TRBJ2-5; 7 nucleotides line up with TRBD1. The J call is in doubt because the DNA end fits TRBJ2-7 better. This CDR3 is 15 amino acids long. From germline, CDR1 is MGHRA and CDR2 YSYEKL. CDR3 sequence (DNA): TGCGCCAGCAGCCCGACAGGGACGGACAAATACGAGCAGTACTTC. This translates into CASSPTGTDKYEQYF.

The chain is built from TRBV7-2 and TRBJ1-1; no reliable D call. Trimming pared 5 bases from V and 0 bases from J, leaving 13 bases between. The CDR3 contains 15 residues. The germline CDR1 and CDR2 sequences are SGHTA and FQGNSA. CDR3 sequence reads: CASSEIGDLNTEAFF. CDR3 coding DNA: TGTGCCAGCAGCGAAATAGGTGACTTGAACACTGAAGCTTTCTTT.